These T cell receptor beta chains were read from a single sample in a study of early T cells in non-severe SARS-CoV-2 infection. TCRdb processed the 5' RACE reads anew with MiXCR; each CDR3 protein has one entry. The data show approximately 81,000 distinct CDR3 sequences, 5% to 7% seen once. The material sequenced was whole blood. Receptor source: an adult who was a healthcare worker with PCR-confirmed SARS-CoV-2 infection or an uninfected control (not recorded which). Each CDR3 is given with its conserved first and last residue. The D gene is left open where the match is weak. The size entry is marked missing in some rows and otherwise reads once, few, many or a size class.

J gene: TRBJ2-7; D gene: TRBD1; V gene: TRBV6-5; clone size: many; CDR3 protein: CASRSGQGASEQYF; CDR3 DNA: TGTGCCAGCAGGTCCGGCCAGGGGGCTAGCGAGCAGTACTTC
J gene: TRBJ1-4; D gene: TRBD1; V gene: TRBV28; clone size: many; CDR3 protein: CASSFRDRAREKLFF; CDR3 DNA: TGTGCCAGCAGTTTCAGGGACAGGGCACGAGAAAAACTGTTTTTT
J gene: TRBJ2-5; D gene: TRBD2; V gene: TRBV11-2; clone size: -; CDR3 protein: CASSPGTSGSGETQYF; CDR3 DNA: TGTGCCAGCAGCCCCGGGACTAGCGGGAGCGGAGAGACCCAGTACTTC
J gene: TRBJ1-1; D gene: -; V gene: TRBV12-3/TRBV12-4; clone size: -; CDR3 protein: CASSLVGGRDTEAFF; CDR3 DNA: TGTGCCAGCAGTTTGGTGGGGGGACGGGACACTGAAGCTTTCTTT
J gene: TRBJ2-7; D gene: TRBD1; V gene: TRBV7-8; clone size: -; CDR3 protein: CASSLGGTGGALGPHEQYF; CDR3 DNA: TGTGCCAGCAGCTTAGGAGGGACAGGGGGCGCTTTGGGGCCCCACGAGCAGTACTTC
J gene: TRBJ2-7; D gene: -; V gene: TRBV21-1; clone size: many; CDR3 protein: CASSKERGAEDEQYF; CDR3 DNA: TGTGCCAGCAGCAAAGAACGGGGGGCAGAAGACGAGCAGTACTTC
J gene: TRBJ2-5; D gene: TRBD2; V gene: TRBV2; clone size: few; CDR3 protein: CASKQGGAETQYF; CDR3 DNA: TGTGCCAGCAAGCAGGGAGGGGCAGAGACCCAGTACTTC
J gene: TRBJ1-3; D gene: -; V gene: TRBV12-3/TRBV12-4; clone size: -; CDR3 protein: CASTEVGLGNTIYF; CDR3 DNA: TGTGCCAGCACCGAGGTGGGGTTAGGAAACACCATATATTTT
J gene: TRBJ1-4; D gene: TRBD1; V gene: TRBV7-9; clone size: many; CDR3 protein: CASSLQTGYNEKLFF; CDR3 DNA: TGTGCCAGCAGCTTACAGACAGGGTATAATGAAAAACTGTTTTTT
J gene: TRBJ2-7; D gene: TRBD1; V gene: TRBV6-5; clone size: many; CDR3 protein: CASSYGTGGPYEQYF; CDR3 DNA: TGTGCCAGCAGTTACGGGACAGGGGGCCCCTACGAGCAGTACTTC
J gene: TRBJ2-6; D gene: -; V gene: TRBV7-9; clone size: -; CDR3 protein: CASSLVFGSSGANVLTF; CDR3 DNA: TGTGCCAGCAGCTTAGTCTTTGGAAGCTCTGGGGCCAACGTCCTGACTTTC
J gene: TRBJ2-1; D gene: TRBD2; V gene: TRBV19; clone size: once; CDR3 protein: CASSDIAGVGYNEQFF; CDR3 DNA: TGTGCCAGTAGTGACATAGCGGGAGTGGGGTACAATGAGCAGTTCTTC
J gene: TRBJ2-5; D gene: -; V gene: TRBV28; clone size: -; CDR3 protein: CASSSRQANQETQYF; CDR3 DNA: TGTGCCAGCAGTTCCCGACAGGCCAACCAAGAGACCCAGTACTTC
J gene: TRBJ1-5; D gene: -; V gene: TRBV6-1; clone size: -; CDR3 protein: CASSEGWANQPQHF; CDR3 DNA: TGTGCCAGCAGTGAAGGCTGGGCTAATCAGCCCCAGCATTTT
J gene: TRBJ1-3; D gene: TRBD1; V gene: TRBV7-2; clone size: -; CDR3 protein: CASSPGGQGRGNTIYF; CDR3 DNA: TGTGCCAGCAGCCCAGGAGGACAGGGCCGTGGAAACACCATATATTTT
J gene: TRBJ2-3; D gene: TRBD1; V gene: TRBV7-2; clone size: many; CDR3 protein: CASRGTGGATDTQYF; CDR3 DNA: TGTGCCAGCAGAGGGACAGGGGGCGCGACAGATACGCAGTATTTT
J gene: TRBJ2-4; D gene: -; V gene: TRBV6-5; clone size: -; CDR3 protein: CASSYGGRIGIQYF; CDR3 DNA: TGTGCCAGCAGTTACGGGGGGCGTATAGGCATTCAGTACTTC
J gene: TRBJ2-3; D gene: -; V gene: TRBV12-3/TRBV12-4; clone size: -; CDR3 protein: CASSLGQAVADTQYF; CDR3 DNA: TGTGCCAGCAGTTTAGGGCAAGCGGTCGCAGATACGCAGTATTTT
J gene: TRBJ2-3; D gene: -; V gene: TRBV4-2; clone size: -; CDR3 protein: CASSQDPVTSTDTQYF; CDR3 DNA: TGTGCCAGCAGCCAAGATCCGGTTACTAGCACAGATACGCAGTATTTT
J gene: TRBJ2-6; D gene: TRBD2; V gene: TRBV27; clone size: many; CDR3 protein: CASRQTSGQPSGANVLTF; CDR3 DNA: TGTGCCAGCAGACAAACTAGCGGACAGCCCTCTGGGGCCAACGTCCTGACTTTC
J gene: TRBJ2-7; D gene: -; V gene: TRBV20-1; clone size: -; CDR3 protein: CRPGNSYEQYF; CDR3 DNA: TGCAGACCCGGAAACTCCTACGAGCAGTACTTC
J gene: TRBJ2-1; D gene: TRBD1; V gene: TRBV7-2; clone size: many; CDR3 protein: CASSLVGTAEFF; CDR3 DNA: TGTGCCAGCAGCTTAGTGGGGACAGCCGAGTTCTTC
J gene: TRBJ2-7; D gene: TRBD2; V gene: TRBV29-1; clone size: few; CDR3 protein: CSVVPAGVREQYF; CDR3 DNA: TGCAGCGTTGTTCCCGCGGGAGTGAGAGAGCAGTACTTC
J gene: TRBJ2-2; D gene: TRBD1; V gene: TRBV6-2/TRBV6-3; clone size: few; CDR3 protein: CASRPGTGGIGELFF; CDR3 DNA: TGTGCCAGCAGACCCGGGACAGGGGGGATCGGGGAGCTGTTTTTT
J gene: TRBJ2-1; D gene: -; V gene: TRBV19; clone size: few; CDR3 protein: CASSIASSAHEQFF; CDR3 DNA: TGTGCCAGTAGTATAGCGAGTAGCGCCCATGAGCAGTTCTTC